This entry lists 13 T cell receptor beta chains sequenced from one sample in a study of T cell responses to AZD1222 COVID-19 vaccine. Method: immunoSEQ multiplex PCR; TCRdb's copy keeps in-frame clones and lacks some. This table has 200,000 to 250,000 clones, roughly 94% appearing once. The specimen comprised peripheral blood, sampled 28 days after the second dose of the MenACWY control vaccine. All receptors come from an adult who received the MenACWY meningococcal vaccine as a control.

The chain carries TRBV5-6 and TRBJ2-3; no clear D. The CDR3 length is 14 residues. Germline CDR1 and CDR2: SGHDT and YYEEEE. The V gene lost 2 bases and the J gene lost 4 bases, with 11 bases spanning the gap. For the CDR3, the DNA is TGTGCCAGCAGCTTAGTTCCTAGAGCAGATACGCAGTATTTT. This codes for CASSLVPRADTQYF. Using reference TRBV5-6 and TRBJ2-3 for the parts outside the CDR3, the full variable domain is DAGVTQSPTHLIKTRGQQVTLRCSPKSGHDTVSWYQQALGQGPQFIFQYYEEEERQRGNFPDRFSGHQFPNYSSELNVNALLLGDSALYLCASSLVPRADTQYFGPGTRLTVL.

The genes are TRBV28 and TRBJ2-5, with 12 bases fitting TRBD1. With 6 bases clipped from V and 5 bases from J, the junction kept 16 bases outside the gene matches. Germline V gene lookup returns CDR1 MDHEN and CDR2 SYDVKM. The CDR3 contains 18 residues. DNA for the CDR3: TGTGCCAGCAGCCTGGCCTCCGGGACAGGGGGCGCGGGGGAGACCCAGTACTTC. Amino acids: CASSLASGTGGAGETQYF.

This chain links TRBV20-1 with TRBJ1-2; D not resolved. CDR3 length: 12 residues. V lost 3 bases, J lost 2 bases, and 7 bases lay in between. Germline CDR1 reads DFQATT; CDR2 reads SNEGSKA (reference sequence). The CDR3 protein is CSASGQNYGYTF. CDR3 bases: TGCAGTGCTAGTGGGCAGAACTATGGCTACACCTTC.

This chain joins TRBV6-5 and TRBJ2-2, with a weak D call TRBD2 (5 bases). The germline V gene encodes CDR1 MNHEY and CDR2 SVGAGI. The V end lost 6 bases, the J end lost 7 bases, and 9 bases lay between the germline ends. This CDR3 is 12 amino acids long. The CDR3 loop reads CASSRGGGELFF. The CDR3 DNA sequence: TGTGCCAGCAGCCGCGGAGGCGGGGAGCTGTTTTTT.

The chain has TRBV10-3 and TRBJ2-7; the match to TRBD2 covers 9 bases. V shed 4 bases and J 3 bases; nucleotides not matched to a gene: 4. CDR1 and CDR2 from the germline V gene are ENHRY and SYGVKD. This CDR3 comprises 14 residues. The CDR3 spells CAISVELAGYEQYF. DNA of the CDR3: TGTGCCATCAGTGTTGAACTAGCGGGCTACGAGCAGTACTTC.

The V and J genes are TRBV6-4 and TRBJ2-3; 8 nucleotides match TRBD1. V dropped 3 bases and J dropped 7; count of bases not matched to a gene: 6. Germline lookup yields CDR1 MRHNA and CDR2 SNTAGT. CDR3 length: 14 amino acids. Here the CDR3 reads CASSDSQGANTQYF. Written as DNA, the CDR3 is TGTGCCAGCAGTGATTCTCAGGGGGCAAATACGCAGTATTTT.

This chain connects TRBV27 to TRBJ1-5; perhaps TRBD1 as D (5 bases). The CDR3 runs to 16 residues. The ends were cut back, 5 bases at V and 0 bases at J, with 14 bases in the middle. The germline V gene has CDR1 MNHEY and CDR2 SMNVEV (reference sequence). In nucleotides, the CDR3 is TGTGCCAGCAGTCCCTGGCCTGACAGTAGCAATCAGCCCCAGCATTTT. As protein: CASSPWPDSSNQPQHF.

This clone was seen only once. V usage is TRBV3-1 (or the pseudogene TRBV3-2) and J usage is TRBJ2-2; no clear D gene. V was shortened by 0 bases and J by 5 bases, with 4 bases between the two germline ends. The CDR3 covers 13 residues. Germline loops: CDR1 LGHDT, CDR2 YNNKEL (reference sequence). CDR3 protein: CASSQDRTGELFF. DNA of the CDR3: TGTGCCAGCAGCCAAGATAGAACCGGGGAGCTGTTTTTT.

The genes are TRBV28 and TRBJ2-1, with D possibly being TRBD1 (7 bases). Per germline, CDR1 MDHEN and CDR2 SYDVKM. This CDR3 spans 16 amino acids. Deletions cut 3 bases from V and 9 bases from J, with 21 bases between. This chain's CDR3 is CASSFATDRQGGEQFF. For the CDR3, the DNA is TGTGCCAGCAGTTTTGCCACGGACAGACAGGGAGGTGAGCAGTTCTTC.

DNA of the CDR3: TGCAGCGTTGCACAGGGTGGGGAGACCCAGTACTTC. This codes for CSVAQGGETQYF. The chain is built from TRBV29-1 and TRBJ2-5, with a possible D match to TRBD1 (6 bases). CDR3 size: 12 residues. The V end was cut by 4 bases, the J end by 5 bases, with 11 bases between. Germline lookup yields CDR1 SQVTM and CDR2 ANQGSEA. The whole variable domain, filled in from reference TRBV29-1 and TRBJ2-5, reads SAVISQKPSRDICQRGTSLTIQCQVDSQVTMMFWYRQQPGQSLTLIATANQGSEATYESGFVIDKFPISRPNLTFSTLTVSNMSPEDSSIYLCSVAQGGETQYFGPGTRLLVL.

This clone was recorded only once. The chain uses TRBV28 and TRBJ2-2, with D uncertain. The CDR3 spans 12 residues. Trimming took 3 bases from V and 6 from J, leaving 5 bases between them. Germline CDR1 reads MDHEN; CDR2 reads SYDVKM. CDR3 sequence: CASSFPSGELFF. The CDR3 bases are TGTGCCAGCAGTTTTCCCTCCGGGGAGCTGTTTTTT.

For the CDR3, the DNA is TGTGCCAGCAGTGCAACAGGACAGGGGTTAATTCACTACGAGCAGTACTTC. Its translation: CASSATGQGLIHYEQYF. This sequence joins TRBV6-1 and TRBJ2-7; 9 positions agree with TRBD1. Germline loops: CDR1 MNHNS, CDR2 SASEGT. Trimming took 4 bases from V and 3 from J; bases not matched to a gene: 13. CDR3 length: 17 amino acids.

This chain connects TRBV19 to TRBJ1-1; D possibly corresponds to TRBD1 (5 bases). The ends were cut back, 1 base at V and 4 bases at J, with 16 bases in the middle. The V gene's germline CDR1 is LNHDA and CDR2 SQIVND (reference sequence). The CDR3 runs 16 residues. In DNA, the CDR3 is TGTGCCAGTAGTATAGGGGCAGGGATAACGGCCACTGAAGCTTTCTTT. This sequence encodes CASSIGAGITATEAFF.